Below are 14 T cell receptor beta chains sequenced from a single sample in a study of T cell responses to AZD1222 COVID-19 vaccine. Clones were sequenced by immunoSEQ multiplex PCR, and TCRdb holds only the in-frame ones, with some missing. The data hold around 63,000 clones, with 85% observed a single time. This specimen was peripheral blood, taken on day 0 of AZD1222 vaccination. These receptors all stem from an adult in good health.

The chain uses TRBV7-2 and TRBJ2-1, with 7 positions matching TRBD2. CDR1 and CDR2 from the germline V gene are SGHTA and FQGNSA. The CDR3 totals 15 residues. Germline trimming cut 3 bases from V and 8 bases from J; bases unmatched to any gene: 10. The CDR3, as DNA: TGTGCCAGCAGCTTCCAGAGGTCGGGGGGAGATGAGCAGTTCTTC. It codes for CASSFQRSGGDEQFF. Full variable domain (remainder filled in from reference TRBV7-2 and TRBJ2-1): GAGVSQSPSNKVTEKGKDVELRCDPISGHTALYWYRQSLGQGLEFLIYFQGNSAPDKSGLPSDRFSAERTGGSVSTLTIQRTQQEDSAVYLCASSFQRSGGDEQFFGPGTRLTVL.

This rearrangement joins TRBV2 to TRBJ1-2; D may be TRBD1 (6 bases). V was cut by 0 bases and J by 7 bases, with 12 bases left in between. The CDR3 sequence is 14 residues long. The germline V gene has CDR1 SNHLY and CDR2 FYNNEI. The CDR3 sequence is CASSEALGGGGYTF. The CDR3 nucleotides are TGTGCCAGCAGTGAAGCTCTAGGGGGAGGTGGCTACACCTTC. Supplemented by reference TRBV2 and TRBJ1-2, the full variable domain reads EPEVTQTPSHQVTQMGQEVILRCVPISNHLYFYWYRQILGQKVEFLVSFYNNEISEKSEIFDDQFSVERPDGSNFTLKIRSTKLEDSAMYFCASSEALGGGGYTFGSGTRLTVV.

The J gene is TRBJ1-2, the V gene TRBV6-5; D may be TRBD1 (5 bases). Per the germline V gene, CDR1 is MNHEY and CDR2 is SVGAGI. V was pared by 5 bases and J by 3 bases, with 10 bases between. The CDR3 runs to 13 residues. CDR3 region: CASSKDTDYGYTF. CDR3 nucleotide sequence: TGTGCCAGCAGTAAGGACACGGACTATGGCTACACCTTC.

This rearrangement joins TRBV28 to TRBJ1-1; the D gene is possibly TRBD1 (6 bases). Germline V gene lookup returns CDR1 MDHEN and CDR2 SYDVKM. V was trimmed by 4 bases and J by 6 bases, leaving 18 bases between them. The CDR3 consists of 15 residues. The CDR3 loop reads CASSYLQGGTAEAFF. CDR3 nucleotide sequence: TGTGCCAGCAGTTACCTACAGGGAGGGACGGCTGAAGCTTTCTTT. Full variable domain (remainder filled in from reference TRBV28 and TRBJ1-1): DVKVTQSSRYLVKRTGEKVFLECVQDMDHENMFWYRQDPGLGLRLIYFSYDVKMKEKGDIPEGYSVSREKKERFSLILESASTNQTSMYLCASSYLQGGTAEAFFGQGTRLTVV.

The V gene is TRBV7-9, the J gene TRBJ1-2; D remains unclear. Trimming removed 3 bases at V and 4 bases at J, with 9 bases between. This CDR3 comprises 13 residues. Germline-derived CDR1 and CDR2 are SEHNR and FQNEAQ (reference sequence). CDR3 nucleotide sequence: TGTGCCAGCAGCTTCGATACCCCCTATGGCTACACCTTC. Its protein product is CASSFDTPYGYTF.

CDR3 in DNA: TGTGCCAGCGGCCGCGACAGGGTGCGGGGCTATGGCTACACCTTC. Its protein product is CASGRDRVRGYGYTF. The chain recombines TRBV27 with TRBJ1-2; 7 positions agree with TRBD1. The junction had 13 bases not matched to a gene; V was cut back by 8 bases and J by 4 bases. CDR3 length: 15 residues. Looked up from germline, CDR1 is MNHEY and CDR2 is SMNVEV (reference sequence).

V usage is TRBV6-5 and J usage is TRBJ1-1; 7 nucleotides agree with TRBD1. Germline lookup yields CDR1 MNHEY and CDR2 SVGAGI. V gave up 10 bases and J gave up 13 bases; unmatched junction bases: 12. CDR3 length equals 11 residues. The CDR3 here is CATLRQGEIFF. The DNA of the CDR3 is TGTGCCACCCTTAGGCAGGGGGAAATTTTCTTT.

The chain links TRBV5-1 to TRBJ1-6, with D perhaps matching TRBD1 (5 bases). Trimming stripped 4 bases from V and 5 bases from J, with 13 bases between. The CDR3 runs 15 residues. CDR1 is SGHRS, CDR2 YFSETQ, per germline. The CDR3 coding sequence is TGCGCCAGCAGCACCCAGGGAAATAATAATTCACCCCTCCACTTT. Encoded protein: CASSTQGNNNSPLHF.

The chain uses TRBV5-1 and TRBJ1-1; the match to TRBD1 covers 7 bases. In germline, CDR1 is SGHRS, CDR2 YFSETQ. J gave up 8 bases and V 0 bases, and 28 bases lay outside the gene matches. This CDR3 region has 21 residues. CDR3 sequence (DNA): TGCGCCAGCAGCTTGGCCGACCCCGTCTCGGGACAGCTGCGACCAGCCGGAGAAGCTTTCTTT. Translating it yields CASSLADPVSGQLRPAGEAFF.

V and J are TRBV5-5 and TRBJ1-2, with D hard to call. Germline CDR1 and CDR2: SGHKS and YYEKEE (reference sequence). V gave up 4 bases and J gave up 5 bases, with 12 bases separating them. CDR3 size: 13 residues. The CDR3 sequence: CASSPRVGYGYTF. DNA of the CDR3: TGTGCCAGCAGCCCACGAGTTGGGTATGGCTACACCTTC.

The chain couples TRBV5-1 to TRBJ2-1; 10 bases are shared with TRBD1. CDR3 size: 19 residues. J lost 3 bases, V lost 1 base, and 13 bases had no gene match. The germline CDR1 and CDR2 sequences are SGHRS and YFSETQ. The CDR3 DNA follows: TGCGCCAGCAGCTTGTGGCCCGTTCTGACAGGGGGCCTCTACAATGAGCAGTTCTTC. Its translation is CASSLWPVLTGGLYNEQFF.

The chain joins TRBV5-1 to TRBJ2-2; perhaps D is TRBD1 or TRBD2 (5 bases each). Trimming removed 3 bases at V and 0 bases at J, with 15 bases between. Germline assignment: CDR1 SGHRS and CDR2 YFSETQ. This CDR3 comprises 17 residues. The DNA of the CDR3 is TGCGCCAGCAGCTCCCGGGGCGGATACGCGAACACCGGGGAGCTGTTTTTT. Its translation is CASSSRGGYANTGELFF.

This clone was counted a single time. The V call is TRBV3-1 (or the pseudogene TRBV3-2), the J call TRBJ2-2; tentatively, D is TRBD2 (5 bases). V shed 4 bases and J shed 4 bases, with 16 bases lying between them. The germline CDR1 and CDR2 sequences are LGHDT and YNNKEL (reference sequence). The CDR3 is made up of 16 amino acids. CDR3 in amino acids: CASSLVLPGSTGELFF. In DNA form, the CDR3 reads TGTGCCAGCAGCCTGGTCCTCCCGGGGAGCACCGGGGAGCTGTTTTTT.

The V call is TRBV5-1, the J call TRBJ1-1, with 9 positions matching TRBD1. Unmatched junction bases numbered 2, after V lost 1 base and J lost 1 base. CDR1 is SGHRS and CDR2 is YFSETQ in the germline V gene. CDR3 length: 15 amino acids. CDR3 sequence: CASSLTGGSNTEAFF. DNA of the CDR3: TGCGCCAGCAGCTTGACAGGGGGCTCGAACACTGAAGCTTTCTTT. Full variable domain (missing parts from reference TRBV5-1 and TRBJ1-1): KAGVTQTPRYLIKTRGQQVTLSCSPISGHRSVSWYQQTPGQGLQFLFEYFSETQRNKGNFPGRFSGRQFSNSRSEMNVSTLELGDSALYLCASSLTGGSNTEAFFGQGTRLTVV.